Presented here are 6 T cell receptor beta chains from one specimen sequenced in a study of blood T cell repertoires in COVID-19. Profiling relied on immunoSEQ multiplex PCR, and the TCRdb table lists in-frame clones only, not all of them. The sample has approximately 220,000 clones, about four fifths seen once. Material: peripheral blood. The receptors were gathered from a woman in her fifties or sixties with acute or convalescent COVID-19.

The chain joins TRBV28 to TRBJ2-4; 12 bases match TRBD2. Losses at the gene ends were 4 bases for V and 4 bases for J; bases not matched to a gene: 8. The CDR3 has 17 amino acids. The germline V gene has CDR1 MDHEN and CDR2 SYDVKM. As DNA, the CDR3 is TGTGCCAGCAGTTCCGGAGGACTAGCGGGGACAAAAAACATTCAGTACTTC. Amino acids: CASSSGGLAGTKNIQYF.

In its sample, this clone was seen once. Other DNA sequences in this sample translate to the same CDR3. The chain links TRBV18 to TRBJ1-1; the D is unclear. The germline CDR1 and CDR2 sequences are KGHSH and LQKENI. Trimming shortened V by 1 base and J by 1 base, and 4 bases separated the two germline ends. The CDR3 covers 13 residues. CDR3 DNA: TGTGCCAGCTCACCACGGCAGAACACTGAAGCTTTCTTT. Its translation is CASSPRQNTEAFF.

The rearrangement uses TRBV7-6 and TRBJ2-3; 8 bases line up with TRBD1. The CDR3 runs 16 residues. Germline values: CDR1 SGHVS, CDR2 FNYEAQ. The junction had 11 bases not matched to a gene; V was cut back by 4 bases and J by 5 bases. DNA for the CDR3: TGTGCCAGCAGCTCCCGCCCGACAGGGGTTTTAGATACGCAGTATTTT. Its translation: CASSSRPTGVLDTQYF.

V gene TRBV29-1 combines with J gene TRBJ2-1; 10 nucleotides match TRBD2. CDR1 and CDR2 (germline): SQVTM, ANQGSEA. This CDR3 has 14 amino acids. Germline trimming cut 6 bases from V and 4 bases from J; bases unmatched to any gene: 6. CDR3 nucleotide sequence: TGCAGCGTGGGCGGACTAGCGGTATACAATGAGCAGTTCTTC. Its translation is CSVGGLAVYNEQFF.

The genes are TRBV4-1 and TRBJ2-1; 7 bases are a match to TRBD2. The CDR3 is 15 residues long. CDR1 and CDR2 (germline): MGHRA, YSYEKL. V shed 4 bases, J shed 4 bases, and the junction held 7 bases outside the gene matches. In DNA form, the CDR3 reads TGCGCCAGCAGCCCCGTGGGACTACCATACAATGAGCAGTTCTTC. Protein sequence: CASSPVGLPYNEQFF.

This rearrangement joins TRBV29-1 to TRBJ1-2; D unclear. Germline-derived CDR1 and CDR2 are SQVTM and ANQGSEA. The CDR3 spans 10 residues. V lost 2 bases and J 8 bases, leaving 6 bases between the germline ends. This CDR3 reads CSVELRGYTF. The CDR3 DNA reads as TGCAGCGTTGAACTCCGGGGCTACACCTTC. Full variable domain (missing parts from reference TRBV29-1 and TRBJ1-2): SAVISQKPSRDICQRGTSLTIQCQVDSQVTMMFWYRQQPGQSLTLIATANQGSEATYESGFVIDKFPISRPNLTFSTLTVSNMSPEDSSIYLCSVELRGYTFGSGTRLTVV.